The 30 T cell receptor beta chains in this list originate from one sample, sequenced in a study of cytomegalovirus exposure and HLA in healthy donors. PCR employed 60 Vbeta and 13 Jbeta primers. Profiling relied on immunoSEQ multiplex PCR, and the TCRdb table lists in-frame clones only, not all of them. Here the sample spans 100,000 to 150,000 clones, approximately 15% being singletons. The material sequenced was PBMCs. These receptors all stem from a woman aged 18-29 years in good health and CMV-seronegative.

This clone was observed a few times. The chain combines TRBV28 with TRBJ2-5; D perhaps matches TRBD2 (7 bases). The germline V gene encodes CDR1 MDHEN and CDR2 SYDVKM. Trimming pared 6 bases from V and 2 bases from J, leaving 13 bases between. This CDR3 comprises 14 residues. CDR3 region: CASSFGGTQETQYF. The CDR3 region has the DNA TGTGCCAGCAGCTTCGGGGGGACACAAGAGACCCAGTACTTC.

This chain links TRBV5-1 with TRBJ2-7; TRBD2 matches 7 bases. This CDR3 is built from 12 residues. Germline values: CDR1 SGHRS, CDR2 YFSETQ. With 5 bases clipped from V and 4 bases from J, the junction kept 3 bases outside the gene matches. CDR3 sequence (DNA): TGCGCCAGCAGGGCGGGGGAGTACGAGCAGTACTTC. Protein sequence: CASRAGEYEQYF.

This clone was seen a handful of times. The genes are TRBV28 and TRBJ1-5, with D perhaps matching TRBD1 (6 bases). V was pared by 5 bases and J by 9 bases, with 17 bases between. Germline V CDR1 and CDR2: MDHEN, SYDVKM. The CDR3 covers 14 residues. CDR3: CASSSLQGISPQHF. The CDR3 DNA follows: TGTGCCAGCAGTAGCTTGCAGGGGATATCGCCCCAGCATTTT.

The chain joins TRBV19 to TRBJ1-6, with 7 nucleotides matching TRBD1. CDR1 and CDR2 (germline): LNHDA, SQIVND (reference sequence). CDR3 length equals 14 residues. Losses at the gene ends were 1 base for V and 9 bases for J; bases not matched to a gene: 3. This CDR3 reads CASSIVGTASPLHF. The CDR3 DNA reads TGTGCCAGTAGTATAGTGGGGACAGCTTCACCCCTCCACTTT.

This chain joins TRBV7-2 and TRBJ2-1, with a possible D match to TRBD2 (6 bases). V was clipped by 6 bases and J by 0 bases, with 15 bases between them. Per the germline V gene, CDR1 is SGHTA and CDR2 is FQGNSA. CDR3 size: 16 residues. CDR3 nucleotides: TGTGCCAGCAGGGTGGGAGGCCTAAGCTCCTACAATGAGCAGTTCTTC. It is translated as CASRVGGLSSYNEQFF.

V is TRBV29-1 and J is TRBJ2-7, with TRBD2 matching over 7 bases. Germline CDR1 reads SQVTM; CDR2 reads ANQGSEA. The junction had 8 bases not matched to a gene; V was cut back by 6 bases and J by 0 bases. The CDR3 length is 14 residues. The CDR3 reads CSVVKRDSSYEQYF. In nucleotides, the CDR3 is TGCAGCGTAGTGAAGCGGGATTCCTCCTACGAGCAGTACTTC.

The rearrangement links TRBV9 to TRBJ1-6; maybe TRBD1 (5 bases). This CDR3 is built from 12 residues. Trimming shortened V by 3 bases and J by 14 bases, and 12 bases separated the two germline ends. CDR1 SGDLS and CDR2 YYNGEE come from the germline V gene. This chain's CDR3 is CASSAGQQALHF. The CDR3 DNA reads TGTGCCAGCAGCGCCGGACAACAGGCCCTCCACTTT.

The chain couples TRBV6-5 to TRBJ2-1, with a possible D match to TRBD2 (6 bases). CDR1 MNHEY and CDR2 SVGAGI come from the germline V gene. The germline V and J ends were trimmed by 0 bases and 4 bases, with 13 bases remaining between them. This CDR3 contains 16 residues. The CDR3 region is CASSYSPGSGYNEQFF. In DNA, the CDR3 is TGTGCCAGCAGTTACTCTCCGGGGAGCGGGTACAATGAGCAGTTCTTC.

A word on this clone: This CDR3 fails to terminate in the conserved phenylalanine or tryptophan, so it likely reflects a read error. The chain couples TRBV6-4 to TRBJ2-3; TRBD2 agrees at 8 bases. The CDR3 is made up of 15 amino acids. Germline V CDR1 and CDR2: MRHNA, SNTAGT. V lost 2 bases, J lost 2 bases, and 3 bases stayed unmatched. CDR3 coding DNA: TGTGCCAGCAGTGACGGGCGGGGGGCCACAGATACGCAGTATGTT. As protein: CASSDGRGATDTQYV.

Only a few counts were recorded for this clone. The V call is TRBV19, the J call TRBJ1-1; possible D gene TRBD1, 6 bases. Germline V lookup: CDR1 LNHDA, CDR2 SQIVND (reference sequence). V was shortened by 10 bases and J by 1 base, with 13 bases between the two germline ends. The CDR3 runs 13 residues. The CDR3 nucleotides are TGTGCCACCAACCCGACAGGGAACACTGAAGCTTTCTTT. Translated, it gives CATNPTGNTEAFF.

Only a few counts were recorded for this clone. The rearrangement uses TRBV30 and TRBJ2-1; weak D call: TRBD2 (6 bases). The CDR3 is 15 amino acids. V shed 5 bases and J shed 8 bases, with 22 bases lying between them. The germline gives CDR1 GTSNPN, CDR2 SVGIG (reference sequence). The CDR3 nucleotides are TGTGCCTGGGTTGGGGTAGCGGAAGCACGGGATGAGCAGTTCTTC. Translation: CAWVGVAEARDEQFF.

This clone was counted many times. The rearrangement joins TRBV29-1 to TRBJ1-1; TRBD1 agrees at 9 bases. CDR3 length equals 14 residues. Germline V lookup: CDR1 SQVTM, CDR2 ANQGSEA. J lost 5 bases, V lost 6 bases, and 10 bases had no gene match. The CDR3 sequence: CSVVKTGGGTEAFF. CDR3 DNA sequence: TGCAGCGTGGTAAAGACAGGGGGAGGTACTGAAGCTTTCTTT.

V usage is TRBV7-3 and J usage is TRBJ1-2; TRBD1 agrees at 9 bases. The CDR3 is made up of 14 amino acids. The trim removed 0 bases at V and 7 bases at J, leaving 3 bases unmatched. The germline gives CDR1 SGHTA, CDR2 FQGTGA. For the CDR3, the DNA is TGTGCCAGCAGCTTAACCGGGACAGGGCGTGGCTACACCTTC. This encodes CASSLTGTGRGYTF.

The chain recombines TRBV28 with TRBJ2-7; a possible D gene is TRBD2 (7 bases). The V gene lost 8 bases and the J gene lost 1 base, with 21 bases spanning the gap. CDR1 is MDHEN and CDR2 is SYDVKM in the germline V gene. The CDR3 covers 16 residues. CDR3 DNA: TGTGCCAGCGACACTTCGGGGGGCGTTAATTCCTACGAGCAGTACTTC. It specifies CASDTSGGVNSYEQYF.

This sequence joins TRBV5-6 and TRBJ2-2, with D tentatively TRBD2 (5 bases). From germline, CDR1 is SGHDT and CDR2 YYEEEE. The CDR3 is 15 residues long. Trimming shortened V by 1 base and J by 2 bases, and 9 bases separated the two germline ends. The DNA of the CDR3 is TGTGCCAGCAGCTTGCTTGAGGGAAACACCGGGGAGCTGTTTTTT. Translation: CASSLLEGNTGELFF. Filled out from reference TRBV5-6 and TRBJ2-2, the complete variable domain reads DAGVTQSPTHLIKTRGQQVTLRCSPKSGHDTVSWYQQALGQGPQFIFQYYEEEERQRGNFPDRFSGHQFPNYSSELNVNALLLGDSALYLCASSLLEGNTGELFFGEGSRLTVL.

This clone was seen more than once but under ten times. CDR3 DNA sequence: TGTGCCAGTAGTTCCGGGACTAATGAAAAACTGTTTTTT. Translated: CASSSGTNEKLFF. The chain recombines TRBV19 with TRBJ1-4; D unclear. The CDR3 sequence is 13 residues long. Germline V CDR1 and CDR2: LNHDA, SQIVND (reference sequence). V was shortened by 5 bases and J by 2 bases, with 6 bases between the two germline ends.

There are a few counts of this clone. V usage is TRBV9 and J usage is TRBJ2-5, with 9 bases fitting TRBD2. CDR1 SGDLS and CDR2 YYNGEE come from the germline V gene. This CDR3 contains 15 residues. After removal of 3 bases from V and 4 bases from J, the junction contained 7 bases not matched to a gene. CDR3 amino acids: CASSGSGSNLETQYF. CDR3 in DNA: TGTGCCAGCAGCGGTAGCGGGAGTAATTTAGAGACCCAGTACTTC.

A few counts support this clone. The chain is built from TRBV2 and TRBJ1-3, with TRBD1 as a possible D gene (6 bases). CDR3 length equals 16 residues. Trimming removed 6 bases at V and 4 bases at J, with 19 bases between. Germline CDR1 and CDR2: SNHLY and FYNNEI. In DNA, the CDR3 is TGTGCCAGCAGCCTACAGGGCTCAGTCTCCGGAAACACCATATATTTT. Encoded protein: CASSLQGSVSGNTIYF.

V and J are TRBV9 and TRBJ2-7, with a tentative D call TRBD2 (6 bases). CDR1 SGDLS and CDR2 YYNGEE come from the germline V gene. The CDR3 sequence is 12 residues long. V was pared by 7 bases and J by 0 bases, with 8 bases between. DNA of the CDR3: TGTGCCAGCGGAGGGGACTCCTACGAGCAGTACTTC. Its translation is CASGGDSYEQYF.

This sequence joins TRBV4-1 and TRBJ2-3; 7 positions agree with TRBD2. This CDR3 spans 16 amino acids. The J segment lost 5 bases and the V segment lost 0 bases, leaving 8 bases of the junction unmatched. The germline CDR1 and CDR2 sequences are MGHRA and YSYEKL. CDR3 DNA sequence: TGCGCCAGCAGCCAAGATCTGGGGGGGGGAGAAGATACGCAGTATTTT. This codes for CASSQDLGGGEDTQYF.

V usage is TRBV7-3 and J usage is TRBJ2-3, with D tentatively TRBD2 (5 bases). V lost 5 bases, J lost 4 bases, and 16 bases lay in between. This CDR3 contains 15 residues. Germline CDR1 and CDR2: SGHTA and FQGTGA. The CDR3: CASSLGNLAADTQYF. The CDR3 bases are TGTGCCAGCAGCCTGGGGAACCTAGCTGCAGATACGCAGTATTTT.

This clone appeared a few times. V usage is TRBV18 and J usage is TRBJ1-1; no definite D call. Germline CDR1 and CDR2: KGHSH and LQKENI. Between the trimmed V and J ends, which lost 4 bases and 4 bases, there was a span of 13 bases. The CDR3 is 14 residues long. The CDR3 nucleotides are TGTGCCAGCTCACGGAACAGAGAGCCCACTGAAGCTTTCTTT. This sequence encodes CASSRNREPTEAFF.

The V and J genes are TRBV10-3 and TRBJ2-1, with 9 bases matching TRBD2. Trimming removed 6 bases from V and 9 bases from J; junction bases left unmatched: 15. The CDR3 consists of 16 residues. Germline CDR1 ENHRY, CDR2 SYGVKD. This CDR3 is CAISLDTGTSFIEQFF. The CDR3 nucleotides read TGTGCCATCAGCCTAGACACCGGGACTAGCTTTATTGAGCAGTTCTTC.

The chain combines TRBV30 with TRBJ2-1; 7 positions agree with TRBD1. The CDR3 covers 15 residues. Germline loops: CDR1 GTSNPN, CDR2 SVGIG (reference sequence). J lost 0 bases, V lost 3 bases, and 5 bases had no gene match. The CDR3 DNA reads TGTGCCTGGAGGGCGGACAGGAGCTCCTACAATGAGCAGTTCTTC. It yields the protein CAWRADRSSYNEQFF.

Only a few counts were recorded for this clone. The J gene is TRBJ1-4, the V gene TRBV28, with 12 bases aligning to TRBD1. After removal of 2 bases from V and 7 bases from J, the junction contained 8 bases not matched to a gene. This CDR3 contains 17 residues. Germline V CDR1 and CDR2: MDHEN, SYDVKM. For the CDR3, the DNA is TGTGCCAGCAGTTTAATCCCGGGACAGGGGGCGGGTGAAAAACTGTTTTTT. It translates to CASSLIPGQGAGEKLFF.

This clone was counted between two and nine times. The chain couples TRBV30 to TRBJ2-1, with D unclear. Germline loops: CDR1 GTSNPN, CDR2 SVGIG (reference sequence). This CDR3 spans 10 amino acids. Trimming left V 2 bases short and J 9 bases short, with 5 bases between. CDR3 in amino acids: CAWSSGEQFF. In DNA, the CDR3 is TGTGCCTGGAGTTCGGGTGAGCAGTTCTTC.

The gene calls are TRBV27 and TRBJ1-3, with D possibly matching TRBD1 (5 bases). The CDR3 has 15 amino acids. From germline, CDR1 is MNHEY and CDR2 SMNVEV (reference sequence). V dropped 9 bases and J dropped 0 bases, with 15 bases sitting between them. CDR3 sequence (DNA): TGTGCCAGTGCTAGGGGATCCTCCTCTGGAAACACCATATATTTT. Translating it yields CASARGSSSGNTIYF.

This clone showed up just a few times. The chain has TRBV6-4 and TRBJ1-4, with 7 nucleotides matching TRBD1. V lost 6 bases to trimming and J lost 8 bases; unmatched junction nucleotides: 9. The CDR3 sequence is 14 residues long. The V gene's germline CDR1 is MRHNA and CDR2 SNTAGT. CDR3 coding DNA: TGTGCCAGCAGCGTGGGGACAGATGGGGAAAAACTGTTTTTT. This sequence encodes CASSVGTDGEKLFF.

This clone occurred a few times. The CDR3 here is CASSLPTGDYQPQHF. CDR3 bases: TGTGCCAGCAGTTTACCGACAGGGGACTATCAGCCCCAGCATTTT. This chain uses TRBV28 with TRBJ1-5; 8 bases line up with TRBD1. Trimming removed 2 bases from V and 5 bases from J; junction bases left unmatched: 5. CDR3 length equals 15 residues. Germline-derived CDR1 and CDR2 are MDHEN and SYDVKM.

Comment on this clone: This specimen includes other DNA sequences encoding the same CDR3. The rearrangement links TRBV9 to TRBJ2-3; TRBD2 might be the D (5 bases). The CDR3 runs to 15 residues. V was trimmed by 0 bases and J by 0 bases, leaving 8 bases between them. Per the germline V gene, CDR1 is SGDLS and CDR2 is YYNGEE. CDR3 residues: CASSVGGGSTDTQYF. The DNA for the CDR3 is TGTGCCAGCAGCGTAGGTGGCGGGAGCACAGATACGCAGTATTTT.